These 10 T cell receptor beta chains share one sample of origin, sequenced in a study of CD8+ T cells in alopecia areata. Following RNA extraction, reverse transcription yielded cDNA that acted as the sequencing template. The repertoire was sequenced with immunoSEQ multiplex PCR; TCRdb's copy has only in-frame clones and lacks some. Of approximately 150,000 clones detected, roughly 50% appear once; the ten largest clones hold 16%. Treatment reported: oral pan-JAK inhibitor, 5-10 mg twice daily. Specimen: CD4+ T cells sorted from blood, collected at approximately week 61, from a patient treated with tofacitinib. The receptors shown here come from a human donor with alopecia areata.

V usage is TRBV4-1 and J usage is TRBJ2-7, with 10 bases lining up with TRBD1. Germline V gives CDR1 MGHRA, CDR2 YSYEKL. V gave up 1 base and J gave up 3 bases; unmatched junction bases: 9. The CDR3 sequence is 17 residues long. The CDR3 sequence is CASSQAQTGGEHYEQYF. The CDR3 nucleotides are TGCGCCAGCAGCCAAGCTCAGACAGGGGGCGAACACTACGAGCAGTACTTC.

This chain connects TRBV14 to TRBJ1-2; perhaps TRBD1 as D (6 bases). The germline V and J ends were trimmed by 0 bases and 5 bases, with 7 bases remaining between them. The CDR3 is 13 residues long. The V gene's germline CDR1 is SGHDN and CDR2 FVKESK. The CDR3 protein is CASSQEGTYGYTF. In DNA form, the CDR3 reads TGTGCCAGCAGCCAAGAAGGGACATATGGCTACACCTTC.

V and J are TRBV19 and TRBJ1-2; D is perhaps TRBD1 (6 bases). Per germline, CDR1 LNHDA and CDR2 SQIVND (reference sequence). V gave up 3 bases and J gave up 8 bases, with 16 bases separating them. The CDR3 loop spans 14 amino acids. The CDR3 reads CASSIGGRKGGYTF. In DNA, the CDR3 is TGTGCCAGTAGTATTGGGGGGCGTAAGGGCGGCTACACCTTC.

The CDR3: CAISAPAETGSSVYF. Written as DNA, the CDR3 is TGTGCCATCAGTGCCCCGGCGGAAACAGGCTCATCGGTATACTTC. This chain uses TRBV10-3 with TRBJ2-7, with D tentatively TRBD1 (5 bases). Trimming left V 4 bases short and J 13 bases short, with 26 bases between. The length of the CDR3 is 15 residues. Germline CDR1 reads ENHRY; CDR2 reads SYGVKD.

V and J are TRBV6-1 and TRBJ2-2, with a tentative D call TRBD1 (6 bases). V was trimmed by 2 bases and J by 6 bases, leaving 10 bases between them. Germline V gene sequence: CDR1 MNHNS, CDR2 SASEGT. This CDR3 region has 14 residues. As DNA, the CDR3 is TGTGCCAGCAGTGAAAACAGGGTGTCCGGGGAGCTGTTTTTT. Amino acids: CASSENRVSGELFF.

The V gene is TRBV30, the J gene TRBJ2-5; D remains ambiguous. Trimming removed 4 bases from V and 3 bases from J, with 18 bases in between. CDR3 length: 15 residues. Per the germline V gene, CDR1 is GTSNPN and CDR2 is SVGIG (reference sequence). CDR3 residues: CAWMALKLREETQYF. CDR3 in DNA: TGTGCCTGGATGGCCCTTAAACTTAGGGAAGAGACCCAGTACTTC.

CDR3 DNA: TGCAGCGCCGTACAGGGAGACTATGGCTACACCTTC. It yields the protein CSAVQGDYGYTF. The V call is TRBV29-1, the J call TRBJ1-2, with D maybe TRBD1 (6 bases). Germline CDR1 is SQVTM and CDR2 is ANQGSEA. The CDR3 extends over 12 amino acids. V was pared by 7 bases and J by 3 bases, with 12 bases between.

With respect to this clone: Other DNA variants within this sample encode the same CDR3. This chain uses TRBV15 with TRBJ2-5, with unresolved D. Germline-derived CDR1 and CDR2 are LNHNV and YYDKDF (reference sequence). The CDR3 is 12 amino acids. Trimming removed 1 base at V and 5 bases at J, with 5 bases between. The CDR3 loop reads CATSRGGETQYF. In DNA form, the CDR3 reads TGTGCCACCAGCAGAGGTGGCGAGACCCAGTACTTC.

The rearrangement links TRBV6-6 to TRBJ2-5, with unresolved D. V lost 0 bases to trimming and J lost 5 bases, with 4 bases between them. The CDR3 consists of 12 residues. The germline V gene has CDR1 MNHNY and CDR2 SVGAGI (reference sequence). CDR3 in DNA: TGTGCCAGCAGTTACTCGTCCGAGACCCAGTACTTC. It translates to CASSYSSETQYF.

This clone was observed once. The rearrangement joins TRBV30 to TRBJ1-3; D not resolved. The CDR3 extends over 15 amino acids. Germline loops: CDR1 GTSNPN, CDR2 SVGIG (reference sequence). V lost 0 bases and J lost 0, with 9 bases in between. CDR3 sequence reads: CAWSVGYTSGNTIYF. CDR3 nucleotides: TGTGCCTGGAGTGTCGGCTATACCTCTGGAAACACCATATATTTT.